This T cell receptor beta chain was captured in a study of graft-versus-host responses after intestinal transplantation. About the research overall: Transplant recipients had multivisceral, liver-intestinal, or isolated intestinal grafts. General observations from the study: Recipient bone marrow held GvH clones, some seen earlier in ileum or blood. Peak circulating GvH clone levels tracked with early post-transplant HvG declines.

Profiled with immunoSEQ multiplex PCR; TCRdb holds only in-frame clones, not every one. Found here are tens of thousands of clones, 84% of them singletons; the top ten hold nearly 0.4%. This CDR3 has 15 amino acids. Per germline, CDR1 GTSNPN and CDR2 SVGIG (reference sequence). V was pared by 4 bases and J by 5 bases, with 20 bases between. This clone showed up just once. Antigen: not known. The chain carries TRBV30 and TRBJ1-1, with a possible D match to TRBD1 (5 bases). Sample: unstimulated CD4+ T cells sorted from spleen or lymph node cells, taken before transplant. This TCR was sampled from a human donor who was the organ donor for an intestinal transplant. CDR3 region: CAWKPGWKRGTEAFF. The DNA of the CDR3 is TGTGCCTGGAAGCCCGGGTGGAAAAGGGGAACTGAAGCTTTCTTT.